One T cell receptor (beta chain) is described in this entry. Profiling relied on immunoSEQ multiplex PCR, and the TCRdb table lists in-frame clones only, not all of them. Of over 25,000 clones in the sample, just under 97% were seen once. The data derive from a study of T cells in tuberculosis. Study as a whole: This South African cohort compared adolescents with or without latent tuberculosis against adults with active tuberculosis.

This CDR3 is built from 12 residues. The ends were cut back, 6 bases at V and 7 bases at J, with 10 bases in the middle. CDR1 and CDR2 (germline): MNHEY, SVGAGI. The V gene is TRBV6-5, the J gene TRBJ1-5; D is perhaps TRBD1 (6 bases). The sequence was obtained from a donor between 10 and 29 years old with latent tuberculosis or without tuberculosis infection. Sequenced: PBMCs. For the CDR3, the DNA is TGTGCCAGCAGAGGGAGGGGGCAGCCCCAGCATTTT. The encoded protein is CASRGRGQPQHF.